Following are 31 T cell receptor beta chains from one sample sequenced in a study of T cells of healthy individuals. TCRdb reprocessed the 5' RACE reads via MiXCR and lists one record per CDR3 protein. The repertoire holds more than 85,000 distinct CDR3 sequences, with 17% as singletons. The receptor source for this set is a human donor in good health.

A note on this clonotype: A read error may produce the germline difference seen at one junction end. The CDR3 DNA reads as TGCAGTGCTCAGCCCGGAAATGGGGTCTATGGCTACAACTTC. It codes for CSAQPGNGVYGYNF. This sequence joins TRBV20-1 and TRBJ1-2; D is undetermined. CDR1 is DFQATT and CDR2 is SNEGSKA in the germline V gene (reference sequence). The CDR3 has 14 amino acids.

A few counts support this clonotype. The chain is built from TRBV7-2 and TRBJ2-4; 10 bases match TRBD1. The J segment lost 0 bases and the V segment lost 4 bases, leaving 9 bases of the junction unmatched. CDR3 length: 18 residues. The germline gives CDR1 SGHTA, CDR2 FQGNSA. The CDR3 DNA reads TGTGCCAGCAGCTCCCGGACAGGGGGAGTAATAGCCAAAAACATTCAGTACTTC. The encoded protein is CASSSRTGGVIAKNIQYF.

In its sample, this clonotype was seen a few times. J is TRBJ2-1 and V is TRBV7-9; D call uncertain. Trimming stripped 0 bases from V and 8 bases from J, with 8 bases between. This CDR3 is built from 13 residues. In germline, CDR1 is SEHNR, CDR2 FQNEAQ (reference sequence). CDR3 residues: CASSLAPFYEQFF. The CDR3, as DNA: TGTGCCAGCAGCTTAGCGCCGTTCTATGAGCAGTTCTTC.

At least ten counts were recorded for this clonotype. This chain links TRBV4-2 with TRBJ2-3, with 16 nucleotides matching TRBD2. The CDR3 spans 17 residues. V was clipped by 4 bases and J by 3 bases; unmatched bases: 4. Germline V gene data show CDR1 as LGHNA and CDR2 as YNFKEQ. CDR3 DNA: TGTGCCAGCAGCCCGGGACTAGCGGGGGGGCCGACAGATACGCAGTATTTT. Translation: CASSPGLAGGPTDTQYF.

In this sample, this clonotype turned up a few times. The J gene is TRBJ2-3, the V gene TRBV4-3, with 10 bases matching TRBD2. Germline-derived CDR1 and CDR2 are LGHNA and YSLEER. V shed 0 bases and J 13 bases; nucleotides not matched to a gene: 13. The CDR3 consists of 16 residues. CDR3 bases: TGCGCCAGCAGCCAAGATGACAGCGGGAGGGCCGGGCTGGAGTATTTT. Its translation is CASSQDDSGRAGLEYF.

The sample holds one count of this clonotype. The gene calls are TRBV9 and TRBJ2-1, with TRBD2 matching over 12 bases. This CDR3 contains 15 residues. Per the germline V gene, CDR1 is SGDLS and CDR2 is YYNGEE. The J segment lost 6 bases and the V segment lost 1 base, leaving 2 bases of the junction unmatched. CDR3 sequence reads: CASSVRTSGANEQFF. CDR3 DNA: TGTGCCAGCAGCGTACGGACTAGCGGGGCCAATGAGCAGTTCTTC.

This clonotype was detected only a few times. J is TRBJ1-2 and V is TRBV7-2, with a weak D call TRBD1 (5 bases). Trimming took off 10 bases at V and 1 base at J, with 25 bases between the two ends. Per the germline V gene, CDR1 is SGHTA and CDR2 is FQGNSA. The CDR3 has 17 residues. CDR3 in DNA: TGTGCCACATCCAAGTCTTTTACGGACACTCTTAACTATGGCTACACCTTC. It encodes CATSKSFTDTLNYGYTF.

This clonotype has only a few counts. The chain uses TRBV2 and TRBJ1-1, with D hard to call. Germline V gene data show CDR1 as SNHLY and CDR2 as FYNNEI. The CDR3 has 13 amino acids. V lost 1 base and J 4 bases, leaving 7 bases between the germline ends. In nucleotides, the CDR3 is TGTGCCAGCAGTGAAGTTGCACGCACTGAAGCTTTCTTT. It yields the protein CASSEVARTEAFF.

This clonotype occurred a few times. The rearrangement links TRBV28 to TRBJ2-7, with D uncertain. Trimming took 5 bases from V and 7 from J, leaving 9 bases between them. Germline CDR1 MDHEN, CDR2 SYDVKM. The CDR3 loop spans 11 amino acids. CDR3 DNA sequence: TGTGCCAGCAGTACCCCCGGGGAGCAGTACTTC. Translating it yields CASSTPGEQYF.

As regards this clonotype: A read error is possible here, since a much larger clone lies one base away. The chain recombines TRBV14 with TRBJ2-2, with unresolved D. CDR1 is SGHDN, CDR2 FVKESK, per germline. The CDR3 consists of 14 residues. CDR3 protein: CASSPEMNPGELFF. The CDR3 DNA follows: TGTGCCAGCAGCCCGGAGATGAACCCCGGGGAGCTGTTTTTT.

The sample holds a few counts of this clonotype. The chain links TRBV5-1 to TRBJ2-1, with TRBD2 as a possible D gene (5 bases). The CDR3 runs to 14 residues. The V and J ends lost 4 bases and 3 bases respectively, with 11 bases between them. Germline CDR1 and CDR2: SGHRS and YFSETQ. The CDR3 bases are TGCGCCAGCAGCGAAACTAGGGTCTACAATGAGCAGTTCTTC. This encodes CASSETRVYNEQFF.

The chain links TRBV4-3 to TRBJ1-1, with a possible D match to TRBD1 (6 bases). The CDR3 consists of 15 residues. Germline V CDR1 and CDR2: LGHNA, YSLEER. V was cut by 0 bases and J by 6 bases, with 14 bases left in between. CDR3 DNA: TGCGCCAGCAGCCAAGATCGGCGGGGGGCCTCTGAAGCTTTCTTT. Its translation is CASSQDRRGASEAFF.

The sample holds many counts of this clonotype. The gene calls are TRBV10-3 and TRBJ2-3; D perhaps matches TRBD2 (5 bases). V was cut by 10 bases and J by 2 bases, with 13 bases left in between. The CDR3 has 13 amino acids. CDR1 is ENHRY, CDR2 SYGVKD, per germline. CDR3 DNA: TGTGCCACCGCACTAGAAAACACAGATACGCAGTATTTT. Its translation: CATALENTDTQYF.

This chain uses TRBV7-8 with TRBJ2-3; TRBD2 aligns across 9 bases. The V segment lost 1 base and the J segment 0 bases; nucleotides outside the gene matches: 5. Looked up from germline, CDR1 is SGHVS and CDR2 is FQNEAQ. The CDR3 length is 17 residues. In DNA, the CDR3 is TGTGCCAGCAGCTTAGTGGCGGGGGGGGCTAGCACAGATACGCAGTATTTT. Translation gives CASSLVAGGASTDTQYF.

This clonotype was counted only a few times. The genes are TRBV11-1 and TRBJ1-1; TRBD1 agrees at 7 bases. J was trimmed by 6 bases and V by 5 bases; bases with no gene match: 12. The germline gives CDR1 SGHAT, CDR2 FQDESV (reference sequence). CDR3 length equals 15 residues. In nucleotides, the CDR3 is TGTGCCAGCAGCGTCCGACAGGGCTTTAGGGCTGAAGCTTTCTTT. Translation gives CASSVRQGFRAEAFF.

V usage is TRBV4-1 and J usage is TRBJ1-1; D unresolved. This CDR3 comprises 13 residues. Between the trimmed V and J ends, which lost 4 bases and 1 base, there was a span of 7 bases. Germline lookup yields CDR1 MGHRA and CDR2 YSYEKL. The CDR3 DNA follows: TGCGCCAGCAGCCCAGTTCCGAACACTGAAGCTTTCTTT. Protein product: CASSPVPNTEAFF.

The rearrangement joins TRBV27 to TRBJ1-5; D gene ambiguous. CDR1 and CDR2 from the germline V gene are MNHEY and SMNVEV (reference sequence). This CDR3 comprises 13 residues. Trimming took 6 bases from V and 7 from J, leaving 13 bases between them. CDR3 DNA sequence: TGTGCCAGCAGAGTTACAAGTTGGCAGCCCCAGCATTTT. It yields the protein CASRVTSWQPQHF.

This clonotype was counted ten times or more. The chain recombines TRBV6-2 or TRBV6-3 with TRBJ1-1; no firm D call. Germline V gene lookup returns CDR1 MNHEY and CDR2 SVGEGT. The CDR3 runs to 13 residues. V lost 3 bases, J lost 4 bases, and 9 bases lay in between. The chain's CDR3 is CASSYSRGTEAFF. CDR3 DNA sequence: TGTGCCAGCAGTTATTCTCGGGGCACTGAAGCTTTCTTT.

A few counts support this clonotype. The V call is TRBV5-6, the J call TRBJ1-6; D remains unclear. Trimming took off 1 base at V and 8 bases at J, with 7 bases between the two ends. Germline V gives CDR1 SGHDT, CDR2 YYEEEE. The CDR3 covers 13 residues. The CDR3 DNA sequence: TGTGCCAGCAGCTTGCCAGAAGATTCACCCCTCCACTTT. Its translation: CASSLPEDSPLHF.

Of note for this clonotype: The CDR3 ends on some other residue instead of the conserved phenylalanine or tryptophan, so this is likely a read error. This chain connects TRBV20-1 to TRBJ2-1; 12 nucleotides agree with TRBD2. The CDR3 has 18 amino acids. J lost 0 bases, V lost 6 bases, and 12 bases had no gene match. The germline V gene has CDR1 DFQATT and CDR2 SNEGSKA (reference sequence). CDR3 sequence: CSANGLAGTRSSYNEQFI. The CDR3 DNA is TGCAGTGCAAACGGACTAGCGGGGACACGAAGCTCCTACAATGAGCAGTTCATC.

This clonotype was found a few times. The chain employs TRBV5-4 and TRBJ2-7; 8 bases are shared with TRBD2. J was trimmed by 6 bases and V by 2 bases; bases with no gene match: 16. Germline V gene lookup returns CDR1 SGHNT and CDR2 YYREEE (reference sequence). The CDR3 covers 17 residues. The CDR3 sequence: CASSLTVVVGRAGEQYF. CDR3 nucleotide sequence: TGTGCCAGCAGCTTAACGGTTGTAGTCGGGAGGGCCGGCGAGCAGTACTTC.

This clonotype was seen just once. J is TRBJ2-2 and V is TRBV5-1; 7 bases are a match to TRBD2. Germline V gene data show CDR1 as SGHRS and CDR2 as YFSETQ. With 0 bases clipped from V and 5 bases from J, the junction kept 7 bases outside the gene matches. The CDR3 totals 16 residues. The CDR3 reads CASSLGGGGSTGELFF. The CDR3 DNA reads TGCGCCAGCAGCTTGGGCGGCGGGGGAAGTACCGGGGAGCTGTTTTTT.

Concerning this clonotype: An end of the junction does not agree with germline; a read error may underlie this. The chain joins TRBV6-2 or TRBV6-3 to TRBJ2-7; maybe TRBD2 (6 bases). The V gene's germline CDR1 is MNHEY and CDR2 SVGEGT. The CDR3 is 17 residues long. CDR3 sequence: CASSSTSLAPTFYKQYF. CDR3 nucleotides: TGTGCCAGCAGTTCCACCAGTCTAGCGCCGACCTTCTACAAGCAGTACTTC.

This clonotype occurred many times. The chain uses TRBV6-5 and TRBJ1-2; 7 bases align to TRBD1. Germline trimming cut 5 bases from V and 6 bases from J; bases unmatched to any gene: 9. Germline values: CDR1 MNHEY, CDR2 SVGAGI. This CDR3 region has 14 residues. The CDR3 here is CASSPRQGLDGYTF. Here the CDR3 DNA reads TGTGCCAGCAGTCCCCGACAGGGTTTGGATGGCTACACCTTC.

In its sample, this clonotype was seen many times. This chain links TRBV28 with TRBJ2-5, with unresolved D. Germline V gives CDR1 MDHEN, CDR2 SYDVKM. V lost 7 bases, J lost 2 bases, and 8 bases lay in between. This CDR3 spans 12 amino acids. As DNA, the CDR3 is TGTGCCAGCATGGAAGAACAAGAGACCCAGTACTTC. Translated, it gives CASMEEQETQYF.

This clonotype has a count of ten or more. The chain links TRBV3-1 to TRBJ1-1; 8 nucleotides agree with TRBD1. The germline V gene encodes CDR1 LGHDT and CDR2 YNNKEL (reference sequence). With V trimmed by 2 bases and J by 1 base, 0 bases remained unmatched. The CDR3 runs to 14 residues. CDR3: CASSQTGGNTEAFF. CDR3 in DNA: TGTGCCAGCAGCCAAACAGGGGGGAACACTGAAGCTTTCTTT.

This clonotype was counted only a few times. The genes are TRBV2 and TRBJ2-2; 9 bases fit TRBD2. V dropped 4 bases and J dropped 4; count of bases not matched to a gene: 7. This CDR3 contains 16 residues. Germline V CDR1 and CDR2: SNHLY, FYNNEI. The CDR3 region has the DNA TGTGCCAGCAGTGCGGGGCTAGCGGGGAGCACCGGGGAGCTGTTTTTT. It translates to CASSAGLAGSTGELFF.

V gene TRBV4-2 combines with J gene TRBJ1-4; TRBD1 agrees at 9 bases. The CDR3 spans 21 residues. The J segment lost 0 bases and the V segment lost 0 bases, leaving 14 bases of the junction unmatched. Per the germline V gene, CDR1 is LGHNA and CDR2 is YNFKEQ. CDR3 nucleotides: TGTGCCAGCAGCCAAGATACACGGGACAGGGTTTCGTCCGCAACTAATGAAAAACTGTTTTTT. This sequence encodes CASSQDTRDRVSSATNEKLFF.

The V and J genes are TRBV6-2 or TRBV6-3 and TRBJ2-5; D gene uncertain. Germline CDR1 MNHEY, CDR2 SVGEGT. CDR3 length: 16 amino acids. V shed 7 bases and J shed 4 bases, with 22 bases lying between them. CDR3 protein: CASNGRNVVWRETQYF. The CDR3 region has the DNA TGTGCCAGCAATGGCAGGAACGTAGTGTGGAGAGAGACCCAGTACTTC.

This clonotype appeared a few times. The chain carries TRBV11-3 and TRBJ2-1; a possible D gene is TRBD1 (5 bases). The CDR3 loop spans 13 amino acids. Trimming removed 4 bases at V and 5 bases at J, with 9 bases between. CDR1 is SGHNT and CDR2 is YENEEA in the germline V gene. The CDR3 DNA is TGTGCCAGCAGCTCCCGGACACACAATGAGCAGTTCTTC. Its protein product is CASSSRTHNEQFF.

This clonotype was observed a single time. This chain uses TRBV2 with TRBJ2-3, with 7 positions matching TRBD1. Trimming at V came to 10 bases and at J to 2 bases, leaving 9 bases not matched to a gene. The CDR3 contains 14 residues. CDR1 and CDR2 (germline): SNHLY, FYNNEI. This CDR3 reads CAIQRQGATDTQYF. The DNA for the CDR3 is TGTGCCATCCAGAGACAGGGAGCCACAGATACGCAGTATTTT.